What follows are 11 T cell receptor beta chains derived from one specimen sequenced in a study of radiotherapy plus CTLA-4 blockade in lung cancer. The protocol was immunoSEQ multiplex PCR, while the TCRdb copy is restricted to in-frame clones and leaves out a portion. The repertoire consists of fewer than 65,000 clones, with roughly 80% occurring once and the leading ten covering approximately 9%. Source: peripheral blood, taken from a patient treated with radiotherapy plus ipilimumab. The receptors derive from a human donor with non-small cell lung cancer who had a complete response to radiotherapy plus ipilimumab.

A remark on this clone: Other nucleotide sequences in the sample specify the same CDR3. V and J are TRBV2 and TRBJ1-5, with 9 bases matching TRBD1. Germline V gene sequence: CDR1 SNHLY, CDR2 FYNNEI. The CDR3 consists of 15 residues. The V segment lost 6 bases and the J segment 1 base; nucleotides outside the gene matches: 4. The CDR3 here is CASSPQGASNQPQHF. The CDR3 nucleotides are TGTGCCAGCAGCCCACAGGGGGCGAGCAATCAGCCCCAGCATTTT. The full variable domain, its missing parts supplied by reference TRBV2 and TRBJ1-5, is EPEVTQTPSHQVTQMGQEVILRCVPISNHLYFYWYRQILGQKVEFLVSFYNNEISEKSEIFDDQFSVERPDGSNFTLKIRSTKLEDSAMYFCASSPQGASNQPQHFGDGTRLSIL.

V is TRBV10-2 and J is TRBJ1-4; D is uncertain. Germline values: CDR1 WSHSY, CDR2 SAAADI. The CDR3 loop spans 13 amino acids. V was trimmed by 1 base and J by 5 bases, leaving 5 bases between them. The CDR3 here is CASSEYRNEKLFF. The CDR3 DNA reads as TGCGCCAGCAGTGAGTACAGAAATGAAAAACTGTTTTTT.

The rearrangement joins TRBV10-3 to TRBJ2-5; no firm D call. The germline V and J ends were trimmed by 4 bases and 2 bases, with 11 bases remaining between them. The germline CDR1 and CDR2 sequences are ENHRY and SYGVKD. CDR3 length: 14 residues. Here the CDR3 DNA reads TGTGCCATCAGTGCCTTACCACGGCAAGAGACCCAGTACTTC. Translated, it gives CAISALPRQETQYF.

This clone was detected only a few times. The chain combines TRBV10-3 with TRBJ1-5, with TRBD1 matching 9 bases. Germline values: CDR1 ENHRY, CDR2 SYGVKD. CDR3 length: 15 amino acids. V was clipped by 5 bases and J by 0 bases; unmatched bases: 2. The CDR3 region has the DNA TGTGCCATCAGTCGGGACAGGGATAGCAATCAGCCCCAGCATTTT. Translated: CAISRDRDSNQPQHF.

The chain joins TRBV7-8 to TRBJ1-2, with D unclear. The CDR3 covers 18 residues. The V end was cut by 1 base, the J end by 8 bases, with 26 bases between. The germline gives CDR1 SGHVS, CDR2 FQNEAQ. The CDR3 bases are TGTGCCAGCAGCTTAGTAGGTGCCTATTCGGGAACCCCTGGAGGCTACACCTTC. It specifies CASSLVGAYSGTPGGYTF.

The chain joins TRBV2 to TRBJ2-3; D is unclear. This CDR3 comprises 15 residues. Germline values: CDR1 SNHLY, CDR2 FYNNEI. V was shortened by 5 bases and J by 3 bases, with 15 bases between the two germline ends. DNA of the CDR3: TGTGCCAGCAGTCAAGACGTCGTCGGGACAGATACGCAGTATTTT. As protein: CASSQDVVGTDTQYF.

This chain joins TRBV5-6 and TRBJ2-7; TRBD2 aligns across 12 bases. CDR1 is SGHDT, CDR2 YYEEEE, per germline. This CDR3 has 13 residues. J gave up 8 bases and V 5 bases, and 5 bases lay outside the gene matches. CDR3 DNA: TGTGCCAGCAGGACTAGCGGGAGTCTGAAGCAGTACGTC. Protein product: CASRTSGSLKQYV.

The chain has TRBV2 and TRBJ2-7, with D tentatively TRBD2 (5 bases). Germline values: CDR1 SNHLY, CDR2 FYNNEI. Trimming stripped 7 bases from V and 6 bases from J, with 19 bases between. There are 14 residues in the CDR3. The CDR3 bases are TGTGCCAGCAATTCTCATGGGGTGGGGAGCGAGCAGTACGTC. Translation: CASNSHGVGSEQYV.

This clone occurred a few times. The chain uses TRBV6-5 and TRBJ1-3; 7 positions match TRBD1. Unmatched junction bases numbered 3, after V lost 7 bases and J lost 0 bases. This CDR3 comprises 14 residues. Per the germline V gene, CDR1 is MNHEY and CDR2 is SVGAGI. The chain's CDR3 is CASKGQLSGNTIYF. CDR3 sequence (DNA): TGTGCCAGCAAGGGACAGCTCTCTGGAAACACCATATATTTT.

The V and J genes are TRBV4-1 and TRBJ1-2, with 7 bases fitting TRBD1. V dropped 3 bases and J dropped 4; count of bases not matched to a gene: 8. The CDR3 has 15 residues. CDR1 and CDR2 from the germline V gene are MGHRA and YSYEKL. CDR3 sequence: CASSHDAGGSYGYTF. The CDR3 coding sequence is TGCGCCAGCAGCCACGACGCAGGGGGAAGCTATGGCTACACCTTC.

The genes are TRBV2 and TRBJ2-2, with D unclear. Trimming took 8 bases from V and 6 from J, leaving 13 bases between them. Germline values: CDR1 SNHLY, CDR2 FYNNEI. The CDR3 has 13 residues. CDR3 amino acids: CASELGKPGELFF. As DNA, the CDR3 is TGTGCCAGCGAGTTGGGCAAACCCGGGGAGCTGTTTTTT.